This T cell receptor beta chain came from a study of blood T cell repertoires in COVID-19. Background on the study: Acute-phase and convalescent COVID-19 samples originated in the United States, Italy and Spain.

Germline V lookup: CDR1 SGHAT, CDR2 FQNNGV. This CDR3 spans 12 amino acids. In the case of this clone: Relative to the germline gene, one junction end is altered; a read error may explain this.

Assay used: immunoSEQ multiplex PCR; TCRdb lists only in-frame clones, some missing. The sample carries under 50,000 clones, 80% to 90% recorded once. The sample was peripheral blood. This TCR was sampled from a man aged 40-49 years with active COVID-19. The chain links TRBV11-2 to TRBJ1-6, with 8 bases fitting TRBD1. CDR3: CASSTGGRIFDF. In nucleotides, the CDR3 is TGTGCCAGCAGCACAGGGGGGCGGATTTTCGACTTT. Together with reference TRBV11-2 and TRBJ1-6, the CDR3 gives the full variable domain: EAGVAQSPRYKIIEKRQSVAFWCNPISGHATLYWYQQILGQGPKLLIQFQNNGVVDDSQLPKDRFSAERLKGVDSTLKIQPAKLEDSAVYLCASSTGGRIFDFGNGTRLTVT.